These T cell receptor beta chains were read from a single sample in a study of T cell responses to AZD1222 COVID-19 vaccine. TCRdb's copy holds only in-frame clones and misses some; the assay was immunoSEQ multiplex PCR. Counted here are some 150,000 clones, about 92% occurring once; the ten biggest clones make up around 0.85%. The sequenced sample was peripheral blood, obtained on day 0 of MenACWY control vaccination. These receptors were obtained from an adult in good health. Both conserved end residues are part of each CDR3. Each record gives: D gene, V gene, J gene, CDR3 length, clone size, CDR3 DNA, CDR3 protein. A D gene is named only where the DNA matches it firmly. Expanded clones are given a class, and other clones once, few, many or no size at all.

D gene: TRBD2; V gene: TRBV7-3; J gene: TRBJ2-3; CDR3 length: 20; clone size: .; CDR3 DNA: TGTGCCAGCAGCAACAAAACGGCGGGAGGGCCCAGTTACGGCACAGATACGCAGTATTTT; CDR3 protein: CASSNKTAGGPSYGTDTQYF
D gene: TRBD2; V gene: TRBV5-4; J gene: TRBJ2-1; CDR3 length: 16; clone size: once; CDR3 DNA: TGTGCCAGCAGTGGACCGGGACTAGGTTCCTACAATGAGCAGTTCTTC; CDR3 protein: CASSGPGLGSYNEQFF
D gene: .; V gene: TRBV11-2; J gene: TRBJ2-2; CDR3 length: 14; clone size: .; CDR3 DNA: TGTGCCAGCAGCTTAGAGGGGCTTTCCGGGGAGCTGTTTTTT; CDR3 protein: CASSLEGLSGELFF
D gene: TRBD2; V gene: TRBV29-1; J gene: TRBJ2-1; CDR3 length: 13; clone size: .; CDR3 DNA: TGCAGCGTTGATGGCGGGAGGGTCAATGAGCAGTTCTTC; CDR3 protein: CSVDGGRVNEQFF
D gene: .; V gene: TRBV30; J gene: TRBJ2-1; CDR3 length: 15; clone size: .; CDR3 DNA: TGTGCCTGGAGTTTTGGCGGCTCTCCCTACAATGAGCAGTTCTTC; CDR3 protein: CAWSFGGSPYNEQFF
D gene: .; V gene: TRBV6-5; J gene: TRBJ2-7; CDR3 length: 14; clone size: .; CDR3 DNA: TGTGCCAGCAGCGGACTGGGAGCGAGCTACGAGCAGTACTTC; CDR3 protein: CASSGLGASYEQYF
D gene: .; V gene: TRBV3-1/TRBV3-2; J gene: TRBJ1-3; CDR3 length: 17; clone size: .; CDR3 DNA: TGTGCCAGCAGCCAAGATCTGGGCGGGCTCTCTGGAAACACCATATATTTT; CDR3 protein: CASSQDLGGLSGNTIYF
D gene: .; V gene: TRBV3-1/TRBV3-2; J gene: TRBJ2-7; CDR3 length: 15; clone size: .; CDR3 DNA: TGTGCCAGCAGCCAAGATGGGAGGATGACCTACGAGCAGTACTTC; CDR3 protein: CASSQDGRMTYEQYF
D gene: .; V gene: TRBV28; J gene: TRBJ2-7; CDR3 length: 14; clone size: .; CDR3 DNA: TGTGCCAGCAGTCCACGAGGTAACTCCTACGAGCAGTACTTC; CDR3 protein: CASSPRGNSYEQYF
D gene: .; V gene: TRBV4-1; J gene: TRBJ1-2; CDR3 length: 16; clone size: once; CDR3 DNA: TGCGCCAGCAGCCAAGTCATAAGGGACGCTAACTATGGCTACACCTTC; CDR3 protein: CASSQVIRDANYGYTF
D gene: .; V gene: TRBV2; J gene: TRBJ1-5; CDR3 length: 13; clone size: .; CDR3 DNA: TGTGCCAGCAAAAATACCGGAGGCCAGCCCCAGCATTTT; CDR3 protein: CASKNTGGQPQHF
D gene: .; V gene: TRBV3-1/TRBV3-2; J gene: TRBJ1-2; CDR3 length: 15; clone size: .; CDR3 DNA: TGTGCCAGCAGCCAGGGTGGACAGAAGCAGTATGGCTACACCTTC; CDR3 protein: CASSQGGQKQYGYTF
D gene: .; V gene: TRBV20-1; J gene: TRBJ2-6; CDR3 length: 17; clone size: .; CDR3 DNA: TGCAGTGCTAGTCGTCTAGGGTTCAACTCTGGGGCCAACGTCCTGACTTTC; CDR3 protein: CSASRLGFNSGANVLTF
D gene: .; V gene: TRBV28; J gene: TRBJ1-3; CDR3 length: 16; clone size: .; CDR3 DNA: TGTGCCAGCACTCAACCCGGGACACTTACTGGAAACACCATATATTTT; CDR3 protein: CASTQPGTLTGNTIYF
D gene: .; V gene: TRBV18; J gene: TRBJ2-7; CDR3 length: 14; clone size: .; CDR3 DNA: TGTGCCAGCGTCAGAGCCCGCGGCTCCTACGAGCAGTACTTC; CDR3 protein: CASVRARGSYEQYF
D gene: .; V gene: TRBV12-3/TRBV12-4; J gene: TRBJ1-1; CDR3 length: 13; clone size: .; CDR3 DNA: TGTGCCAGCAGTTTAGCGGCGGCGGGTAAAGCTTTCTTT; CDR3 protein: CASSLAAAGKAFF
D gene: .; V gene: TRBV6-4; J gene: TRBJ2-3; CDR3 length: 13; clone size: .; CDR3 DNA: TGTGCCAGCAGTACGGGAGTCACAGATACGCAGTATTTT; CDR3 protein: CASSTGVTDTQYF
D gene: TRBD2; V gene: TRBV9; J gene: TRBJ2-3; CDR3 length: 16; clone size: .; CDR3 DNA: TGTGCCAGCAGCGTAGCTTCTCGGGGGGGGACAGATACGCAGTATTTT; CDR3 protein: CASSVASRGGTDTQYF
D gene: .; V gene: TRBV2; J gene: TRBJ2-2; CDR3 length: 15; clone size: .; CDR3 DNA: TGTGCCAGCACGTATAGACACGCGAACACCGGGGAGCTGTTTTTT; CDR3 protein: CASTYRHANTGELFF
D gene: .; V gene: TRBV3-1/TRBV3-2; J gene: TRBJ2-7; CDR3 length: 13; clone size: .; CDR3 DNA: TGTGCCAGCAGCCAAGACGATAGCCTCGCGCAGTACTTC; CDR3 protein: CASSQDDSLAQYF
D gene: .; V gene: TRBV2; J gene: TRBJ1-2; CDR3 length: 15; clone size: .; CDR3 DNA: TGTGCCAGCAGTGATCGGGGAAGGGGGAACTATGGCTACACCTTC; CDR3 protein: CASSDRGRGNYGYTF
D gene: .; V gene: TRBV5-6; J gene: TRBJ1-4; CDR3 length: 17; clone size: .; CDR3 DNA: TGTGCCAGCAGCAAAAGACGGATAGCTTCAACTAATGAAAAACTGTTTTTT; CDR3 protein: CASSKRRIASTNEKLFF
D gene: .; V gene: TRBV10-3; J gene: TRBJ1-2; CDR3 length: 13; clone size: .; CDR3 DNA: TGTGCCACCAGCCGGGGGACGGAATATGGCTACACCTTC; CDR3 protein: CATSRGTEYGYTF
D gene: .; V gene: TRBV19; J gene: TRBJ1-1; CDR3 length: 13; clone size: .; CDR3 DNA: TGTGCCAGTAGTATTTCCATGAACACTGAAGCTTTCTTT; CDR3 protein: CASSISMNTEAFF
D gene: .; V gene: TRBV18; J gene: TRBJ1-1; CDR3 length: 16; clone size: .; CDR3 DNA: TGTGCCAGCTCACCGCTCTTTACAGGGTATGACGCTGAAGCTTTCTTT; CDR3 protein: CASSPLFTGYDAEAFF
D gene: .; V gene: TRBV7-9; J gene: TRBJ1-3; CDR3 length: 16; clone size: .; CDR3 DNA: TGTGCCAGCAGCCTCCGGGACATTGGGCAAGGAAACACCATATATTTT; CDR3 protein: CASSLRDIGQGNTIYF
D gene: .; V gene: TRBV3-1/TRBV3-2; J gene: TRBJ1-6; CDR3 length: 15; clone size: .; CDR3 DNA: TGTGCCAGCAGCCAAGGGGGGGGGCAGAATTCACCCCTCCACTTT; CDR3 protein: CASSQGGGQNSPLHF
D gene: .; V gene: TRBV19; J gene: TRBJ1-4; CDR3 length: 16; clone size: once; CDR3 DNA: TGTGCCAGTAGGTCCAGGGGATCTACAACTAATGAAAAACTGTTTTTT; CDR3 protein: CASRSRGSTTNEKLFF
D gene: .; V gene: TRBV6-2/TRBV6-3; J gene: TRBJ1-1; CDR3 length: 14; clone size: .; CDR3 DNA: TGTGCCAGCAGCGCTGCACAGGGGAACACTGAAGCTTTCTTT; CDR3 protein: CASSAAQGNTEAFF
D gene: TRBD2; V gene: TRBV5-6; J gene: TRBJ2-7; CDR3 length: 16; clone size: once; CDR3 DNA: TGTGCCAGCAGCTTGGCCGGACTAGCGGGAGTGTACGAGCAGTACTTC; CDR3 protein: CASSLAGLAGVYEQYF
D gene: TRBD2; V gene: TRBV6-5; J gene: TRBJ2-2; CDR3 length: 15; clone size: .; CDR3 DNA: TGTGCCAGCAGCGTTACTAGCGGGGGGGCCGGGGAGCTGTTTTTT; CDR3 protein: CASSVTSGGAGELFF
D gene: .; V gene: TRBV27; J gene: TRBJ2-7; CDR3 length: 14; clone size: .; CDR3 DNA: TGTGCCAGCGGTCTAGGGGACAAGGCCTACGAGCAGTACTTC; CDR3 protein: CASGLGDKAYEQYF
D gene: .; V gene: TRBV28; J gene: TRBJ1-5; CDR3 length: 15; clone size: .; CDR3 DNA: .; CDR3 protein: CASSNFGEGNQPQHF
D gene: .; V gene: TRBV12-3/TRBV12-4; J gene: TRBJ2-7; CDR3 length: 12; clone size: .; CDR3 DNA: TGTGCCAGCAGTTTATCGGCCTACGAGCAGTACTTC; CDR3 protein: CASSLSAYEQYF
D gene: .; V gene: TRBV5-4; J gene: TRBJ2-2; CDR3 length: 13; clone size: .; CDR3 DNA: TGTGCCAGCAGCTTGCTGGTCACCGGGGAGCTGTTTTTT; CDR3 protein: CASSLLVTGELFF
D gene: TRBD1; V gene: TRBV19; J gene: TRBJ2-7; CDR3 length: 13; clone size: .; CDR3 DNA: TGTGCCAGTAGTAACAGGGGATCCTACGAGCAGTACTTC; CDR3 protein: CASSNRGSYEQYF
D gene: .; V gene: TRBV2; J gene: TRBJ1-2; CDR3 length: 13; clone size: .; CDR3 DNA: TGTGCCAGCAGGAATACACTTAACTATGGCTACACCTTC; CDR3 protein: CASRNTLNYGYTF
D gene: TRBD1; V gene: TRBV12-5; J gene: TRBJ1-4; CDR3 length: 14; clone size: .; CDR3 DNA: TGTGCTAGTGGTCAGGGACAGGGCGGGGAAAAACTGTTTTTT; CDR3 protein: CASGQGQGGEKLFF
D gene: TRBD1; V gene: TRBV5-5; J gene: TRBJ1-5; CDR3 length: 15; clone size: .; CDR3 DNA: TGTGCCAGCATGAAGGAGACAGGGCATTATCAACCCCAGCATTTT; CDR3 protein: CASMKETGHYQPQHF
D gene: TRBD1; V gene: TRBV7-8; J gene: TRBJ1-1; CDR3 length: 20; clone size: .; CDR3 DNA: TGTGCCAGCAGCTTTAGAAGAGCCCATCTGGGGCAGGGGGAAAGGACTGAAGCTTTCTTT; CDR3 protein: CASSFRRAHLGQGERTEAFF
D gene: .; V gene: TRBV6-1; J gene: TRBJ1-2; CDR3 length: 15; clone size: .; CDR3 DNA: TGTGCCAGCAGTGAATTGTCCCCACTCCTTGTCGGCTACACCTTC; CDR3 protein: CASSELSPLLVGYTF
D gene: .; V gene: TRBV7-3; J gene: TRBJ2-2; CDR3 length: 14; clone size: .; CDR3 DNA: TGTGCCAGCAGTTTAGGGATTTGGACCGGGGAGCTGTTTTTT; CDR3 protein: CASSLGIWTGELFF
D gene: TRBD2; V gene: TRBV11-2; J gene: TRBJ2-3; CDR3 length: 18; clone size: .; CDR3 DNA: TGTGCCAGCAGCACCCGGACTAGCGGGGGGCCTAGCACAGATACGCAGTATTTT; CDR3 protein: CASSTRTSGGPSTDTQYF
D gene: TRBD1; V gene: TRBV7-2; J gene: TRBJ2-7; CDR3 length: 15; clone size: .; CDR3 DNA: TGTGCCAGCAGCCCCGTCTTGAACAGGGGCTCCGAGCAGTACTTC; CDR3 protein: CASSPVLNRGSEQYF
D gene: .; V gene: TRBV5-1; J gene: TRBJ2-7; CDR3 length: 14; clone size: .; CDR3 DNA: TGCGCCAGCAGCTTGTATCCGCCAGCGGGCGAGCAGTACTTC; CDR3 protein: CASSLYPPAGEQYF
D gene: .; V gene: TRBV6-2/TRBV6-3; J gene: TRBJ1-5; CDR3 length: 13; clone size: .; CDR3 DNA: TGTGCCAGCAGCGAGGGCGTAAGAAGGCCCCAGCATTTT; CDR3 protein: CASSEGVRRPQHF
D gene: .; V gene: TRBV5-1; J gene: TRBJ2-3; CDR3 length: 13; clone size: .; CDR3 DNA: TGCGCCAGCAGCTTGATTCCCACAGATACGCAGTATTTT; CDR3 protein: CASSLIPTDTQYF
D gene: .; V gene: TRBV6-6; J gene: TRBJ2-5; CDR3 length: 13; clone size: .; CDR3 DNA: TGTGCCAGCAGTTACGGACAGCAAGAGACCCAGTACTTC; CDR3 protein: CASSYGQQETQYF
D gene: TRBD2; V gene: TRBV11-2; J gene: TRBJ2-1; CDR3 length: 16; clone size: .; CDR3 DNA: TGTGCCAGCAGCTTAGACATTAGCGGGATTTACAATGAGCAGTTCTTC; CDR3 protein: CASSLDISGIYNEQFF
D gene: TRBD1; V gene: TRBV19; J gene: TRBJ2-2; CDR3 length: 16; clone size: .; CDR3 DNA: TGTGCCAGCACGCCGGGACAGGGCGCGAACACCGGGGAGCTGTTTTTT; CDR3 protein: CASTPGQGANTGELFF
D gene: .; V gene: TRBV5-1; J gene: TRBJ2-2; CDR3 length: 14; clone size: .; CDR3 DNA: TGCGCCAGCAGCTTAGGGGGACTCACCGGGGAGCTGTTTTTT; CDR3 protein: CASSLGGLTGELFF
D gene: .; V gene: TRBV2; J gene: TRBJ1-1; CDR3 length: 14; clone size: .; CDR3 DNA: TGTGCCAGCAGTGAAGCCAGGCTGAACACTGAAGCTTTCTTT; CDR3 protein: CASSEARLNTEAFF
D gene: .; V gene: TRBV29-1; J gene: TRBJ1-1; CDR3 length: 11; clone size: .; CDR3 DNA: TGCAGCGTTGATAAGGGACGTTTGGCTTTCTTT; CDR3 protein: CSVDKGRLAFF
D gene: TRBD1; V gene: TRBV5-1; J gene: TRBJ2-1; CDR3 length: 14; clone size: .; CDR3 DNA: TGCGCCAGCAGCCAAAACGACAGGGTCGGTGAGCAGTTCTTC; CDR3 protein: CASSQNDRVGEQFF
D gene: .; V gene: TRBV3-1/TRBV3-2; J gene: TRBJ1-1; CDR3 length: 14; clone size: .; CDR3 DNA: TGTGCCAGCAGCCAAGACGGAGTGTTTGCTGAAGCTTTCTTT; CDR3 protein: CASSQDGVFAEAFF
D gene: .; V gene: TRBV7-2; J gene: TRBJ1-3; CDR3 length: 16; clone size: .; CDR3 DNA: TGTGCCAGCAGCTTAGCGCTCGGGGTTTCCGGAAACACCATATATTTT; CDR3 protein: CASSLALGVSGNTIYF
D gene: .; V gene: TRBV7-7; J gene: TRBJ1-5; CDR3 length: 16; clone size: .; CDR3 DNA: TGTGCCAGCAGCTCAACTTTCGACGGTAGCAATCAGCCCCAGCATTTT; CDR3 protein: CASSSTFDGSNQPQHF
D gene: TRBD1; V gene: TRBV6-5; J gene: TRBJ1-1; CDR3 length: 15; clone size: once; CDR3 DNA: TGTGCCAGCAGTTACTCTAGGACAGGGACCTTGGAAGCTTTCTTT; CDR3 protein: CASSYSRTGTLEAFF
D gene: .; V gene: TRBV2; J gene: TRBJ1-3; CDR3 length: 14; clone size: .; CDR3 DNA: TGTGCCAGCAGGATCAGACAGGCGACAAACACCATATATTTT; CDR3 protein: CASRIRQATNTIYF
D gene: .; V gene: TRBV6-1; J gene: TRBJ2-1; CDR3 length: 13; clone size: .; CDR3 DNA: TGTGCCAGCAGTGAACTACAGGGAGGGGAGCAGTTCTTC; CDR3 protein: CASSELQGGEQFF